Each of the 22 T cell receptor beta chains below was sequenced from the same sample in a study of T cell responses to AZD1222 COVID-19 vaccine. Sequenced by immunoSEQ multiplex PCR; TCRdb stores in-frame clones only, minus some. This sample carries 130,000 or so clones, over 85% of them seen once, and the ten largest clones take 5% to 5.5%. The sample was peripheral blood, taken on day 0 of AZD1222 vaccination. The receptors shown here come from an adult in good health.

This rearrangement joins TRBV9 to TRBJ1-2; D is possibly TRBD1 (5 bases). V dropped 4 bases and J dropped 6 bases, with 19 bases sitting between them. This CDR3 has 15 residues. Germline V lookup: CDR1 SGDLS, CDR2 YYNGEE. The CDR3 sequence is CASSYGRLGGNGYTF. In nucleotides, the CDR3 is TGTGCCAGCAGCTACGGACGATTGGGGGGGAATGGCTACACCTTC.

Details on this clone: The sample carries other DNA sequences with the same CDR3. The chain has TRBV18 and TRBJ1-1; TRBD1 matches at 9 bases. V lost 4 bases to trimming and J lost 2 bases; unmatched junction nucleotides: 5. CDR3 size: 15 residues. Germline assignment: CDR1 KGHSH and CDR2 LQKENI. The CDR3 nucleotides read TGTGCCAGCTCACTGGACAGGGGAGGCAACACTGAAGCTTTCTTT. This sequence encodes CASSLDRGGNTEAFF.

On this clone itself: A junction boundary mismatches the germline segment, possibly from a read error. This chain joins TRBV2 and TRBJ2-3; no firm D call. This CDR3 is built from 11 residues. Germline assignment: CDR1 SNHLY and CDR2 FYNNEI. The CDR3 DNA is TGTGCCAGCAGTGAAGCGGATAGGCAGTATTTT. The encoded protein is CASSEADRQYF.

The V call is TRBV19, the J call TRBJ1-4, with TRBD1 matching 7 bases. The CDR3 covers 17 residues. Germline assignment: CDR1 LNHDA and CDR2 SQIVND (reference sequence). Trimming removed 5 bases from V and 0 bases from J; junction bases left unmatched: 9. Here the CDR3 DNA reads TGTGCCAGTAGTCCCGGGACAGAGAATCCAACTAATGAAAAACTGTTTTTT. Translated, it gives CASSPGTENPTNEKLFF.

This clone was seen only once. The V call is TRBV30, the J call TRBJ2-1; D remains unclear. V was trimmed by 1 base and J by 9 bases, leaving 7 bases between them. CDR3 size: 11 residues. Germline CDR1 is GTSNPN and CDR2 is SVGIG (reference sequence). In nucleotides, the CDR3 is TGTGCCTGGAGTGCCCGTCGTGAGCAGTTCTTC. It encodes CAWSARREQFF.

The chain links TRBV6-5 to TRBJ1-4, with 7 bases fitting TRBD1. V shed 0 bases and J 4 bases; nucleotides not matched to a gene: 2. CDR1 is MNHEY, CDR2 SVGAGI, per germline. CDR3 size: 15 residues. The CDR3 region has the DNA TGTGCCAGCAGTTACTCCCAGGGGGTTAATGAAAAACTGTTTTTT. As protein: CASSYSQGVNEKLFF.

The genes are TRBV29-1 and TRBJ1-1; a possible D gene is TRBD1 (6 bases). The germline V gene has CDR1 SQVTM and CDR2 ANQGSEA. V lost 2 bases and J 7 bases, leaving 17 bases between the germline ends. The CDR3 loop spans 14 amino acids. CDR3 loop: CSVELGRGVFEAFF. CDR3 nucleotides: TGCAGCGTTGAACTCGGCAGGGGTGTTTTTGAAGCTTTCTTT.

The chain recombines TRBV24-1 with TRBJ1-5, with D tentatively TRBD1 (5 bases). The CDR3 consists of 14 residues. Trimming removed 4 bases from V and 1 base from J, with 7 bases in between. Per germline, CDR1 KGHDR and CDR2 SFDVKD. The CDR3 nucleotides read TGTGCCACCAGTGAGCCAGGGAGCAATCAGCCCCAGCATTTT. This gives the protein CATSEPGSNQPQHF.

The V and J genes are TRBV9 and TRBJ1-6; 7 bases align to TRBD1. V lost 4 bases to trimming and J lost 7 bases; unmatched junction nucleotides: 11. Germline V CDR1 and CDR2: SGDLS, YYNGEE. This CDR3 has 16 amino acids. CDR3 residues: CASSLSPGQSNSPLHF. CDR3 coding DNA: TGTGCCAGCAGCTTATCCCCGGGACAGTCAAATTCACCCCTCCACTTT.

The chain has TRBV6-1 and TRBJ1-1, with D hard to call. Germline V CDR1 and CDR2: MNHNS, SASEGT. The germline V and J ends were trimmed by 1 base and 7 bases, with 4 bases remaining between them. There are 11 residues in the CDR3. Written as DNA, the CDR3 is TGTGCCAGCAGTGAAGGAAGTGAAGCTTTCTTT. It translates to CASSEGSEAFF.

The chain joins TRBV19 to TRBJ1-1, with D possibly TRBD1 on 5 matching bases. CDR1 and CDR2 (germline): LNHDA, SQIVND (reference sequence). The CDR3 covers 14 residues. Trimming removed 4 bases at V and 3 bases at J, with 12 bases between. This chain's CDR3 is CASSRVRVDTEAFF. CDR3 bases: TGTGCCAGTAGTAGGGTCAGGGTCGACACTGAAGCTTTCTTT.

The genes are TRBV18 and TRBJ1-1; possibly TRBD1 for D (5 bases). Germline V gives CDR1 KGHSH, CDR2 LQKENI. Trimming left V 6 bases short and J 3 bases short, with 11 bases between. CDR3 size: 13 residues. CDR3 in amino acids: CASSRDEYTEAFF. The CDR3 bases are TGTGCCAGCTCCCGGGACGAGTACACTGAAGCTTTCTTT.

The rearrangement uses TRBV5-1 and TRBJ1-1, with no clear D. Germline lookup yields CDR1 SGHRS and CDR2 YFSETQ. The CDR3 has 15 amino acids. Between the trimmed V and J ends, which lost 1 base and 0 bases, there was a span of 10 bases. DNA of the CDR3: TGCGCCAGCAGCTTGATGACGGTCATGAACACTGAAGCTTTCTTT. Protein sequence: CASSLMTVMNTEAFF.

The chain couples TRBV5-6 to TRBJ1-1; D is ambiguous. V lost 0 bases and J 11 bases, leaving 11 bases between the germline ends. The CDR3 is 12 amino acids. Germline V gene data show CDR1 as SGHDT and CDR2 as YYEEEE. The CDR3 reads CASSLGARVAFF. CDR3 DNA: TGTGCCAGCAGCTTGGGGGCGCGGGTGGCTTTCTTT.

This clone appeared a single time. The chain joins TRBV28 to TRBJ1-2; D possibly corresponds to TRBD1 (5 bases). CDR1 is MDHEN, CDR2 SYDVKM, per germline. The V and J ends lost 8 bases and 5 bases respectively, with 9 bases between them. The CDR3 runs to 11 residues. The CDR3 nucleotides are TGTGCCAGCGGGGGGGAATATGGCTACACCTTC. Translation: CASGGEYGYTF.

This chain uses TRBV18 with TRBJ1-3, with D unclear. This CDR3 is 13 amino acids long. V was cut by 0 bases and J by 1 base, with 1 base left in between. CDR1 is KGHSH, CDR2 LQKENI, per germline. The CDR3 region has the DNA TGTGCCAGCTCACCACCGTCTGGAAACACCATATATTTT. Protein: CASSPPSGNTIYF.

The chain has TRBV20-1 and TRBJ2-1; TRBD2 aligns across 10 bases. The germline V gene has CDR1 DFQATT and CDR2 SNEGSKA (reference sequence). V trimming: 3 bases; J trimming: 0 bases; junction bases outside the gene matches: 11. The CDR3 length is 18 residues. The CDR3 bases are TGCAGTGCTAGTGGATTAGCGGGAGGTCCGCGCTCCTACAATGAGCAGTTCTTC. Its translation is CSASGLAGGPRSYNEQFF.

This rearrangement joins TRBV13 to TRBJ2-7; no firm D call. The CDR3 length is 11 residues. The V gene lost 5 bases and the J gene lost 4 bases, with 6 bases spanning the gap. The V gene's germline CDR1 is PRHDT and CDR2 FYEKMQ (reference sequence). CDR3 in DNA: TGTGCCAGCAGCGCCGGATACGAGCAGTACTTC. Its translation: CASSAGYEQYF.

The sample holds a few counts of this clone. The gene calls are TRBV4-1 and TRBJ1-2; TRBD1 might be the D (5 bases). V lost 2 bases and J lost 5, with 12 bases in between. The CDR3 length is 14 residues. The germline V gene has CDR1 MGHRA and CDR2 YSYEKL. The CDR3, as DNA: TGCGCCAGCAGCCAATTGGACACCTCTTATGGCTACACCTTC. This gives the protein CASSQLDTSYGYTF.

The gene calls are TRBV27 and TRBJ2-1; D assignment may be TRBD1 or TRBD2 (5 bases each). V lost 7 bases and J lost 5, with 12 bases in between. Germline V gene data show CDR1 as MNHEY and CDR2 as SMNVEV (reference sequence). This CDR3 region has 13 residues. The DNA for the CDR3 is TGTGCCAGCACCCCGGGGCTGAACAATGAGCAGTTCTTC. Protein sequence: CASTPGLNNEQFF.

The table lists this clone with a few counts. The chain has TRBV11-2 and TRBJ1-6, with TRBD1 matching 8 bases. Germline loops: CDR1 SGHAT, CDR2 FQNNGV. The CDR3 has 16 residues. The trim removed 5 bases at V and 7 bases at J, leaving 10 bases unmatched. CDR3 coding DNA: TGTGCCAGCAGCCAGAACCTCAGGGGGCAGAATTCACCCCTCCACTTT. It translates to CASSQNLRGQNSPLHF.

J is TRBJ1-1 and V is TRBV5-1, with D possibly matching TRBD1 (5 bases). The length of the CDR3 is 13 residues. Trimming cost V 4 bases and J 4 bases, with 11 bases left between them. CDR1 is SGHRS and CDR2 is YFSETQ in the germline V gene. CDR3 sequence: CASSGEGFTEAFF. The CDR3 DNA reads TGCGCCAGCAGCGGAGAGGGGTTCACTGAAGCTTTCTTT.